The clone carrying this T cell receptor beta chain was detected only a few times. Its antigen is as yet unknown. Study-level findings and limits: In terms of TCR gene usage, tumor memory CD4+ T cells clustered together with blood and lymph node memory CD4+ cells, as well as with lymph node naive CD4+ cells.

After constant-region reverse-primer amplification, full-length variable regions underwent semi-nested PCR with Nested Universal Primer A. TCRdb re-called the 5' RACE reads through MiXCR, storing one row per CDR3 protein. The table lists about 46,000 distinct CDR3 sequences, around 26% of them singletons. Purified naive CD4+ T cells were depleted of CD25+ Tregs. Germline CDR1 and CDR2: MNHEY and SVGAGI. The CDR3 length is 14 residues. Trimming took 4 bases from V and 2 from J; bases not matched to a gene: 2. Specimen: naive CD4+ T cells sorted from blood. The subset is: naive CD4+ T cells, CD4+CD45RA+CD25-. The TCR originated in a female donor with breast cancer. This chain uses TRBV6-5 with TRBJ1-2, with TRBD1 identical over 9 bases. The DNA of the CDR3 is TGTGCCAGCAGTTTAGGGACAGGGAACTATGGCTACACCTTC. Residues: CASSLGTGNYGYTF.